These 30 T cell receptor beta chains came from one sample sequenced in a study of early T cells in non-severe SARS-CoV-2 infection. One entry per CDR3 protein results from TCRdb running MiXCR on the 5' RACE reads. The sample consists of under 50,000 distinct CDR3 sequences, around 23% of them appearing once. The sample consisted of whole blood, taken at baseline. The origin of the receptors is an adult who was a healthcare worker with PCR-confirmed SARS-CoV-2 infection or an uninfected control (not recorded which).

This clonotype was seen a handful of times. The chain joins TRBV3-1 to TRBJ1-1; D uncertain. From germline, CDR1 is LGHDT and CDR2 YNNKEL (reference sequence). Trimming cost V 0 bases and J 0 bases, with 14 bases left between them. The CDR3 covers 17 residues. This CDR3 is CASSQDEGWGMNTEAFF. In nucleotides, the CDR3 is TGTGCCAGCAGCCAAGATGAAGGGTGGGGAATGAACACTGAAGCTTTCTTT. The full variable domain, rest sourced from reference TRBV3-1 and TRBJ1-1, is DTAVSQTPKYLVTQMGNDKSIKCEQNLGHDTMYWYKQDSKKFLKIMFSYNNKELIINETVPNRFSPKSPDKAHLNLHINSLELGDSAVYFCASSQDEGWGMNTEAFFGQGTRLTVV.

The gene calls are TRBV27 and TRBJ2-7, with TRBD1 matching 7 bases. Germline assignment: CDR1 MNHEY and CDR2 SMNVEV (reference sequence). V gave up 1 base and J gave up 3 bases; unmatched junction bases: 3. This CDR3 region has 14 residues. CDR3 residues: CASSLFGTDYEQYF. In DNA, the CDR3 is TGTGCCAGCAGTTTATTTGGGACAGACTACGAGCAGTACTTC.

The V and J genes are TRBV7-2 and TRBJ2-5; D possibly corresponds to TRBD2 (6 bases). The CDR3 has 15 amino acids. Trimming left V 5 bases short and J 5 bases short, with 18 bases between. From germline, CDR1 is SGHTA and CDR2 FQGNSA. CDR3 nucleotides: TGTGCCAGCAGCCCAGCCGGGACTTCAGGGGAGACCCAGTACTTC. Encoded protein: CASSPAGTSGETQYF.

This clonotype has a handful of counts. The DNA for the CDR3 is TGCAGTGCTTTCCCGTCGTCACGAGGGCCCGCAGATACGCAGTATTTT. Translating it yields CSAFPSSRGPADTQYF. The J gene is TRBJ2-3, the V gene TRBV20-1; TRBD2 might be the D (5 bases). Germline CDR1 is DFQATT and CDR2 is SNEGSKA (reference sequence). This CDR3 has 16 amino acids. The germline V and J ends were trimmed by 5 bases and 4 bases, with 22 bases remaining between them.

This clonotype was detected a few times. CDR3 residues: CASSLEGNTGELFF. CDR3 coding DNA: TGTGCCAGCAGCTTAGAAGGGAACACCGGGGAGCTGTTTTTT. The V call is TRBV11-2, the J call TRBJ2-2; D is uncertain. The V and J ends lost 0 bases and 1 base respectively, with 3 bases between them. The CDR3 sequence is 14 residues long. Germline CDR1 is SGHAT and CDR2 is FQNNGV.

This clonotype was observed a handful of times. V and J are TRBV6-5 and TRBJ2-2; D possibly corresponds to TRBD1 (5 bases). The germline V and J ends were trimmed by 8 bases and 1 base, with 14 bases remaining between them. The CDR3 runs 15 residues. Germline CDR1 MNHEY, CDR2 SVGAGI. The CDR3 loop is CASRKGRMNTGELFF. The CDR3 nucleotides read TGTGCCAGCCGAAAGGGGCGGATGAACACCGGGGAGCTGTTTTTT.

This clonotype was detected a few times. The genes are TRBV29-1 and TRBJ2-5; D may be TRBD1 or TRBD2 (5 bases each). V lost 6 bases to trimming and J lost 5 bases, with 7 bases between them. Germline V gene sequence: CDR1 SQVTM, CDR2 ANQGSEA. This CDR3 has 10 amino acids. CDR3 region: CSVGEETQYF. DNA of the CDR3: TGCAGCGTGGGGGAGGAGACCCAGTACTTC.

In this sample, this clonotype turned up a few times. J is TRBJ1-2 and V is TRBV6-6; possible D gene TRBD1, 6 bases. V was shortened by 7 bases and J by 2 bases, with 14 bases between the two germline ends. The CDR3 extends over 14 amino acids. Germline V CDR1 and CDR2: MNHNY, SVGAGI (reference sequence). The CDR3, as DNA: TGTGCCAGCACCCTAAAGGGGGGGAACTATGGCTACACCTTC. As protein: CASTLKGGNYGYTF.

The chain recombines TRBV6-5 with TRBJ2-5; 10 nucleotides align to TRBD2. V lost 6 bases and J lost 2; bases outside the gene matches: 6. Germline V gene data show CDR1 as MNHEY and CDR2 as SVGAGI. This CDR3 comprises 15 residues. CDR3 nucleotide sequence: TGTGCCAGCAGGAGGACTAGCGGACGACAAGAGACCCAGTACTTC. Its translation is CASRRTSGRQETQYF.

This clonotype was observed a few times. The V and J genes are TRBV12-5 and TRBJ2-7, with D tentatively TRBD1 or TRBD2 (5 bases each). CDR3 length: 13 residues. Deletions cut 6 bases from V and 3 bases from J, with 12 bases between. Germline V lookup: CDR1 LGHNT, CDR2 FRNRAP. The CDR3 is CASGWGTGYEQYF. The CDR3 region has the DNA TGTGCTAGTGGGTGGGGGACGGGCTACGAGCAGTACTTC.

In this sample, this clonotype turned up a few times. The V call is TRBV6-2 or TRBV6-3, the J call TRBJ2-1; D possibly corresponds to TRBD2 (5 bases). Trimming removed 1 base at V and 0 bases at J, with 13 bases between. The CDR3 loop spans 17 amino acids. Germline CDR1 MNHEY, CDR2 SVGEGT. The CDR3 DNA follows: TGTGCCAGCAGTTACTTGAGGGCATTCAGCTCCTACAATGAGCAGTTCTTC. Protein sequence: CASSYLRAFSSYNEQFF.

The chain is built from TRBV7-2 and TRBJ2-1, with D hard to call. The CDR3 length is 12 residues. The germline V gene has CDR1 SGHTA and CDR2 FQGNSA. With 5 bases removed from V and 10 bases from J, the gap between germline ends came to 12 bases. CDR3 loop: CASSAPRREQFF. The CDR3 nucleotides are TGTGCCAGCAGCGCCCCCCGTCGGGAGCAGTTCTTC.

This clonotype showed up just a few times. The chain joins TRBV11-2 to TRBJ2-5; TRBD1 agrees at 9 bases. The germline gives CDR1 SGHAT, CDR2 FQNNGV. Unmatched junction bases numbered 10, after V lost 6 bases and J lost 2 bases. This CDR3 has 16 amino acids. The CDR3 DNA is TGTGCCAGCAGGAGGACAGGGGAAGGACCACAAGAGACCCAGTACTTC. As protein: CASRRTGEGPQETQYF.

This clonotype came up a few times. This chain joins TRBV6-5 and TRBJ2-6; weak D call: TRBD1 (6 bases). Per the germline V gene, CDR1 is MNHEY and CDR2 is SVGAGI. V gave up 2 bases and J gave up 0 bases, with 8 bases separating them. There are 16 residues in the CDR3. CDR3 amino acids: CASSYRTVSGANVLTF. CDR3 nucleotide sequence: TGTGCCAGCAGTTACCGGACAGTCTCTGGGGCCAACGTCCTGACTTTC.

This sequence joins TRBV5-1 and TRBJ1-1, with D perhaps matching TRBD1 (5 bases). The CDR3 sequence is 13 residues long. V gave up 0 bases and J gave up 9 bases, with 12 bases separating them. In germline, CDR1 is SGHRS, CDR2 YFSETQ. The CDR3 nucleotides are TGCGCCAGCAGCTTGGATGGGGCGCGCAAAGCTTTCTTT. Protein sequence: CASSLDGARKAFF.

This clonotype appeared a few times. The gene calls are TRBV7-9 and TRBJ2-1; D is undetermined. The CDR3 is 13 residues long. Trimming cost V 5 bases and J 8 bases, with 13 bases left between them. The germline V gene encodes CDR1 SEHNR and CDR2 FQNEAQ (reference sequence). CDR3 region: CASSPLQVDEQFF. For the CDR3, the DNA is TGTGCCAGCAGCCCCCTTCAAGTGGATGAGCAGTTCTTC.

The rearrangement uses TRBV6-5 and TRBJ2-7, with D tentatively TRBD1 (6 bases). V gave up 5 bases and J gave up 5 bases, with 13 bases separating them. The CDR3 is 13 residues long. CDR1 and CDR2 (germline): MNHEY, SVGAGI. The CDR3 nucleotides are TGTGCCAGCAGTCCAAACAGGGTCCACGAGCAGTACTTC. Its translation is CASSPNRVHEQYF.

The chain joins TRBV5-1 to TRBJ2-3; 12 nucleotides align to TRBD2. The CDR3 contains 16 residues. The trim removed 4 bases at V and 2 bases at J, leaving 5 bases unmatched. Germline CDR1 reads SGHRS; CDR2 reads YFSETQ. This chain's CDR3 is CASSSTSGGPTDTQYF. The CDR3 DNA sequence: TGCGCCAGCAGCAGCACTAGCGGGGGGCCCACAGATACGCAGTATTTT.

By proportion, this clonotype is medium-sized. This chain uses TRBV29-1 with TRBJ2-7; TRBD1 is a possible D gene (6 bases). V was cut by 3 bases and J by 4 bases, with 13 bases left in between. This CDR3 is 13 amino acids long. Germline V gene sequence: CDR1 SQVTM, CDR2 ANQGSEA. The CDR3 coding sequence is TGCAGCGTTGACTCAGGGGTAGCGTACGAGCAGTACTTC. The encoded protein is CSVDSGVAYEQYF.

This clonotype was seen more than once but under ten times. This sequence joins TRBV4-3 and TRBJ2-3; the match to TRBD2 covers 7 bases. The CDR3 contains 15 residues. J lost 3 bases, V lost 1 base, and 4 bases had no gene match. Germline assignment: CDR1 LGHNA and CDR2 YSLEER. CDR3 nucleotide sequence: TGCGCCAGCAGCCAAGCCTGGCGGGGGACAGATACGCAGTATTTT. Translation: CASSQAWRGTDTQYF.

This clonotype occurred a few times. The CDR3 bases are TGTGCCAGCAGCAACCACAGGGGGCTGAGCACCGGGGAGCTGTTTTTT. Residues: CASSNHRGLSTGELFF. The chain joins TRBV7-9 to TRBJ2-2; TRBD1 matches 9 bases. Trimming at V came to 5 bases and at J to 4 bases, leaving 8 bases not matched to a gene. Germline-derived CDR1 and CDR2 are SEHNR and FQNEAQ (reference sequence). The CDR3 loop spans 16 amino acids.

This chain connects TRBV18 to TRBJ1-5; possible D gene TRBD1, 6 bases. V lost 1 base and J lost 5, with 9 bases in between. Germline V lookup: CDR1 KGHSH, CDR2 LQKENI. CDR3 length equals 14 residues. DNA of the CDR3: TGTGCCAGCTCACCACAGGGGGGGTATCAGCCCCAGCATTTT. Translating it yields CASSPQGGYQPQHF. Based on the CDR3 plus reference TRBV18 and TRBJ1-5, the full variable domain is NAGVMQNPRHLVRRRGQEARLRCSPMKGHSHVYWYRQLPEEGLKFMVYLQKENIIDESGMPKERFSAEFPKEGPSILRIQQVVRGDSAAYFCASSPQGGYQPQHFGDGTRLSIL.

This chain uses TRBV3-1 with TRBJ1-1; possible D gene TRBD1, 6 bases. Germline V gives CDR1 LGHDT, CDR2 YNNKEL (reference sequence). The CDR3 loop spans 13 amino acids. Trimming stripped 4 bases from V and 10 bases from J, with 16 bases between. The CDR3 region is CASSRGQSRVAFF. The CDR3 nucleotides read TGTGCCAGCAGCCGAGGACAGTCTCGAGTAGCTTTCTTT.

This chain connects TRBV27 to TRBJ2-2; D might be TRBD1 (5 bases). The CDR3 is 14 amino acids. The V and J ends lost 4 bases and 4 bases respectively, with 10 bases between them. The germline V gene encodes CDR1 MNHEY and CDR2 SMNVEV (reference sequence). In DNA form, the CDR3 reads TGTGCCAGCAGTTACCGACAGTCCACCGGGGAGCTGTTTTTT. Encoded protein: CASSYRQSTGELFF.

This clonotype showed up just a few times. This chain connects TRBV6-5 to TRBJ2-3; 8 bases map to TRBD1. This CDR3 is 15 amino acids long. CDR1 is MNHEY and CDR2 is SVGAGI in the germline V gene. Trimming removed 7 bases from V and 10 bases from J; junction bases left unmatched: 16. CDR3 bases: TGTGCCAGCACCGAATCTGGACAGGGCAGGAAGGCGCAGTATTTT. It is translated as CASTESGQGRKAQYF.

The chain employs TRBV28 and TRBJ1-2; 9 nucleotides match TRBD1. The V and J ends lost 6 bases and 7 bases, in that order; junction bases with no gene match: 12. The CDR3 spans 15 residues. Germline V lookup: CDR1 MDHEN, CDR2 SYDVKM. This CDR3 reads CASRDYQTGGSGYTF. The CDR3 bases are TGTGCCAGCAGAGATTATCAGACAGGGGGAAGTGGCTACACCTTC.

The chain carries TRBV9 and TRBJ2-7; D is unresolved. The CDR3 totals 14 residues. CDR1 and CDR2 from the germline V gene are SGDLS and YYNGEE. Deletions cut 0 bases from V and 3 bases from J, with 10 bases between. The CDR3: CASSVGGSNYEQYF. The CDR3 region has the DNA TGTGCCAGCAGCGTAGGTGGCAGCAACTACGAGCAGTACTTC.

The chain recombines TRBV20-1 with TRBJ2-3, with 9 bases matching TRBD1. Unmatched junction bases numbered 6, after V lost 0 bases and J lost 2 bases. Germline CDR1 reads DFQATT; CDR2 reads SNEGSKA (reference sequence). This CDR3 has 16 residues. The CDR3 protein is CSARDGGTGFTDTQYF. For the CDR3, the DNA is TGCAGTGCTAGAGATGGAGGGACAGGGTTCACAGATACGCAGTATTTT.

This CDR3 reads CATSRVGGGQQYF. The DNA for the CDR3 is TGTGCCACCAGCAGAGTCGGAGGGGGCCAGCAGTACTTC. The gene calls are TRBV15 and TRBJ2-7, with a tentative D call TRBD1 (7 bases). Germline CDR1 LNHNV, CDR2 YYDKDF (reference sequence). Trimming stripped 1 base from V and 8 bases from J, with 12 bases between. The CDR3 is 13 amino acids.

Only a few counts were recorded for this clonotype. The chain combines TRBV6-5 with TRBJ1-5; 8 nucleotides align to TRBD1. CDR1 is MNHEY and CDR2 is SVGAGI in the germline V gene. The CDR3 covers 16 residues. Losses at the gene ends were 6 bases for V and 6 bases for J; bases not matched to a gene: 13. The CDR3 DNA reads TGTGCCAGCAGGATAAGTGGACAGGGTGAAGGTCAGCCCCAGCATTTT. Its translation: CASRISGQGEGQPQHF.